This T cell receptor (beta chain) derives from a study of CD8+CD57+ T cells in acquired aplastic anemia (dated by TCRdb to the late 2010s). The study in broad terms: Extracted DNA from sorted CD4+ and CD8+ cells averaged around 2.9 ug, ranging from roughly 0.19 to 27.4 ug. An average of approximately 10 million reads for CD4+ cells and under 13 million reads for CD8+ cells was obtained from healthy donor samples.

Genomic DNA was used as template for profiling of TCR beta VDJ combinations and CDR3 sequences. TCR repertoire sequencing was run on an Illumina HiSeq 2000. The original pipeline was this. TRBV/TRBJ rearrangement plots, CDR3 size and DJ length profiles, and Simpson's diversity index were used to assess repertoires. The most abundant DNA sequence in the deep sequencing data was defined as the immunodominant clone. CDR3 amino acid sequences were screened for sharing across subjects and compared with published repertoires and the VDJdb database. Clones were called with MiXCR by TCRdb after fastp trimmed the public reads at Q25, and only in-frame beta chains were retained. When rows share a CDR3 protein, they turn into one entry using the most common DNA and genes. The V and J calls were determined by TCRdb, not by the authors. For this sample there are some 410,000 distinct CDR3 sequences; 65% to 80% appear just once. Together, the top ten hold 4% of the sample.

From the cysteine up to the phenylalanine, the CDR3 has a length of 14 residues. The only DNA kept is the CDR3, 42 bases in frame from the first base. The CDR1 and CDR2 encoded by the germline V gene are ENHRY and SYGVKD. The germline ends are 12 bases apart after V is trimmed by 6 bases and J by 1 base. This clonotype showed up many times. It lacks a known antigen. No qualities accompany the bases; no much larger clone lies one base away. The research as a whole found: Roughly 30 CD8+ CDR3 sequences were found to be shared between patients and controls, but these sequences appeared to be highly expressed in patients and within the immunodominant clones of the patients. CD8+ Simpson's diversity did not differ significantly between patients and healthy controls (P=0.060).

In the study, sorted CD4+ and CD8+ blood T cells from patients with severe aplastic anemia and from healthy subjects underwent deep sequencing of TCR repertoires. Ficoll-Paque density gradient centrifugation was used to isolate peripheral blood mononuclear cells. Before DNA was extracted, CD4+ and CD8+ T cells were sorted using either FACS or magnetic beads. The rearrangement joined TRBV10-3 to TRBJ1-1, and the D gene may be TRBD1, 6 bases matching. This receptor was taken from a human donor in good health, serving as a control. Specimen: sorted CD4+, CD8+, or CD8+CD57+ T cells (not recorded which) from PBMCs. The nucleotide sequence reads TGTGCCATCAGCTCGGACAGTTCGAACACTGAAGCTTTCTTT. The translation is CAISSDSSNTEAFF.